This TCR beta chain originates from a study of T cells in localized non-small cell lung cancer. Study results and caveats: Out of the top 100 tumor clones, a median around 56 were seen in adjacent lung. Because researchers sequenced only one region of the tumor, heterogeneity is still possible. Higher blood T cell density tracked longer overall survival.

A remark on this clone: Its target is not known.

The data were produced by immunoSEQ multiplex PCR, yet TCRdb's version contains in-frame clones alone and is incomplete. The sample holds approximately 17,000 clones, about four fifths seen once. From germline, CDR1 is ENHRY and CDR2 SYGVKD. V trimming: 3 bases; J trimming: 0 bases; junction bases outside the gene matches: 9. CDR3 length: 17 residues. The genes are TRBV10-3 and TRBJ2-3; TRBD1 aligns across 7 bases. This receptor was taken from a male donor aged 60 or over with stage I lung adenocarcinoma. The source was peripheral blood, collected before any cancer treatment. CDR3 in DNA: TGTGCCATCAGTGACCTGGGGCAGGGGGAAAGCACAGATACGCAGTATTTT. It is translated as CAISDLGQGESTDTQYF.